The 2 T cell receptor beta chains listed next were all sequenced from one sample in a study of T cell repertoires in cytomegalovirus infection. TCRdb re-called the reads with MiXCR, one entry per CDR3 protein. The table records fewer than 700,000 distinct CDR3 sequences, less than 25% of them present only once. The source material was CD8+ T cells from PBMCs. All receptors derive from a human donor in good health (CMV status not recorded). Some clones in this sample may be carry-over from other donors' samples.

This clonotype was found many times. This rearrangement joins TRBV7-2 to TRBJ1-2; D ambiguous. V lost 1 base and J lost 4, with 13 bases in between. The CDR3 is 15 amino acids. The germline gives CDR1 SGHTA, CDR2 FQGNSA. CDR3 loop: CASSLELLGLYGYTF. CDR3 DNA: TGTGCCAGCAGCTTAGAACTCTTAGGGCTCTATGGCTACACCTTC.

This clonotype was seen many times. The chain recombines TRBV7-6 with TRBJ1-5; no clear D gene. From germline, CDR1 is SGHVS and CDR2 FNYEAQ. The CDR3 spans 14 residues. Trimming shortened V by 5 bases and J by 0 bases, and 8 bases separated the two germline ends. The DNA of the CDR3 is TGTGCCAGCAGCAGTACTTATAGCAATCAGCCCCAGCATTTT. Its protein product is CASSSTYSNQPQHF. Based on the CDR3 plus reference TRBV7-6 and TRBJ1-5, the full variable domain is GAGVSQSPRYKVTKRGQDVALRCDPISGHVSLYWYRQALGQGPEFLTYFNYEAQQDKSGLPNDRFSAERPEGSISTLTIQRTEQRDSAMYRCASSSTYSNQPQHFGDGTRLSIL.